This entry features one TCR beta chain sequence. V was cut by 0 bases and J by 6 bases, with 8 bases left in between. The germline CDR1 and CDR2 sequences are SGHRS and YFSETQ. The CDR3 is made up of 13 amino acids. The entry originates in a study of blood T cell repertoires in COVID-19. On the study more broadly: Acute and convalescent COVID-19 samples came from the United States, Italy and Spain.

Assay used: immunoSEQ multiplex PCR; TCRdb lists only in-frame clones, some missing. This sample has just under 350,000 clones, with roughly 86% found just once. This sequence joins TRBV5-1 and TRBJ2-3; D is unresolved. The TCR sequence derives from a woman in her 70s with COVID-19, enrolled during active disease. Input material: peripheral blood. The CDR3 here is CASSLVPEDTQYF. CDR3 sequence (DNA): TGCGCCAGCAGCTTGGTCCCCGAGGATACGCAGTATTTT. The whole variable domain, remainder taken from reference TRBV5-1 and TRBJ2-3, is KAGVTQTPRYLIKTRGQQVTLSCSPISGHRSVSWYQQTPGQGLQFLFEYFSETQRNKGNFPGRFSGRQFSNSRSEMNVSTLELGDSALYLCASSLVPEDTQYFGPGTRLTVL.